This TCR beta chain derives from a study of shared clonotypes between healthy human individuals. The repertoire was sequenced with immunoSEQ multiplex PCR; TCRdb's copy has only in-frame clones and lacks some. The data show nearly 2 million clones, about 95% seen once. Selected positively for CCR7 and CD45RO-negative, naive CD8 cells excluded terminally differentiated effector memory CD45RA+ cells. Details on this clone: Its antigen remains unidentified.

The ends were cut back, 0 bases at V and 9 bases at J, with 12 bases in the middle. This CDR3 has 14 residues. Germline loops: CDR1 SGHAT, CDR2 FQNNGV. Study results and caveats: The four-donor shared clonotypes exceeded non-shared clonotypes in generation probability, with non-shared ones scoring lower. Clonotype sharing among donors, it was expected, would be affected by sequencing depth. Among the subsets, naive ones generally showed larger estimated richness than memory ones.

The source material was naive CD8+ T cells sorted from blood. This TCR was sampled from a man between 18 and 35 years old in good health. The V gene is TRBV11-2, the J gene TRBJ2-4; D is ambiguous. The CDR3 DNA follows: TGTGCCAGCAGCTTAGATTTCCCATCGTCCATTCAGTACTTC. Amino acid sequence: CASSLDFPSSIQYF.